These 31 T cell receptor beta chains came from one sample sequenced in a study of cytomegalovirus exposure and HLA in healthy donors. The method was immunoSEQ multiplex PCR; TCRdb's version includes in-frame clones alone and lacks a portion of them. The sample has 90,000 to 120,000 clones, over 75% seen once; the top ten hold approximately 3%. Sample: PBMCs. The receptor source for this set is a young woman in good health and CMV-seronegative.

The chain has TRBV25-1 and TRBJ2-5; a weak D match, TRBD1 (6 bases). Between the trimmed V and J ends, which lost 3 bases and 4 bases, there was a span of 6 bases. Germline V gene sequence: CDR1 MGHDK, CDR2 SYGVNS. CDR3 length: 12 amino acids. CDR3 amino acids: CASSDRGETQYF. The CDR3 DNA follows: TGTGCCAGCAGTGACAGGGGAGAGACCCAGTACTTC.

This chain joins TRBV10-3 and TRBJ2-1, with 12 bases aligning to TRBD2. V shed 0 bases, J shed 4 bases, and the junction held 7 bases outside the gene matches. The length of the CDR3 is 18 residues. Germline loops: CDR1 ENHRY, CDR2 SYGVKD. CDR3 amino acids: CAISESTGLAGRYNEQFF. The CDR3 region has the DNA TGTGCCATCAGTGAGTCGACTGGACTAGCGGGGCGATACAATGAGCAGTTCTTC.

This clone has a handful of counts. The chain uses TRBV10-3 and TRBJ2-3, with D possibly TRBD2 on 5 matching bases. The CDR3 extends over 12 amino acids. Germline CDR1 and CDR2: ENHRY and SYGVKD. V gave up 7 bases and J gave up 5 bases, with 10 bases separating them. The CDR3 DNA reads TGTGCCATCAAGCGAGAGGGAGATACGCAGTATTTT. Amino acid sequence: CAIKREGDTQYF.

J is TRBJ1-4 and V is TRBV25-1; D gene uncertain. CDR3 length: 10 residues. Germline V gene data show CDR1 as MGHDK and CDR2 as SYGVNS. The ends were cut back, 8 bases at V and 8 bases at J, with 6 bases in the middle. The CDR3 bases are TGTGCCAGCGGGCGAGAAAAACTGTTTTTT. Translated: CASGREKLFF.

V gene TRBV7-9 combines with J gene TRBJ2-2; 13 bases line up with TRBD2. CDR3 size: 15 residues. The germline gives CDR1 SEHNR, CDR2 FQNEAQ (reference sequence). With V trimmed by 5 bases and J by 5 bases, 2 bases remained unmatched. The CDR3 coding sequence is TGTGCCAGCAGCGAGACTAGCGGGGGGACCGGGGAGCTGTTTTTT. Translated, it gives CASSETSGGTGELFF.

The V and J genes are TRBV10-3 and TRBJ2-5; D might be TRBD2 (6 bases). There are 14 residues in the CDR3. Trimming left V 6 bases short and J 5 bases short, with 16 bases between. Germline V CDR1 and CDR2: ENHRY, SYGVKD. This chain's CDR3 is CAIRGLPEDETQYF. CDR3 DNA: TGTGCCATCAGGGGACTGCCCGAGGATGAGACCCAGTACTTC.

The chain carries TRBV25-1 and TRBJ1-1; 7 nucleotides match TRBD1. The CDR3 has 12 residues. V trimming: 6 bases; J trimming: 4 bases; junction bases outside the gene matches: 2. Germline CDR1 is MGHDK and CDR2 is SYGVNS. The CDR3 DNA reads as TGTGCCAGCAGCGACAGGGTCACTGAAGCTTTCTTT. Amino acid sequence: CASSDRVTEAFF.

The CDR3 reads CASNPGGNSPLHF. As DNA, the CDR3 is TGTGCCAGTAACCCAGGGGGAAATTCACCCCTCCACTTT. The rearrangement joins TRBV19 to TRBJ1-6; 7 positions agree with TRBD1. With V trimmed by 7 bases and J by 7 bases, 4 bases remained unmatched. CDR1 is LNHDA and CDR2 is SQIVND in the germline V gene (reference sequence). The CDR3 consists of 13 residues.

The V call is TRBV7-6, the J call TRBJ2-1; 10 bases fit TRBD2. Germline V lookup: CDR1 SGHVS, CDR2 FNYEAQ. V dropped 0 bases and J dropped 4; count of bases not matched to a gene: 0. The length of the CDR3 is 15 residues. The chain's CDR3 is CASSLASGGYNEQFF. DNA for the CDR3: TGTGCCAGCAGCTTAGCTAGCGGGGGGTACAATGAGCAGTTCTTC.

The rearrangement uses TRBV28 and TRBJ2-7, with D perhaps TRBD2 (5 bases). The V gene lost 3 bases and the J gene lost 0 bases, with 9 bases spanning the gap. Germline V CDR1 and CDR2: MDHEN, SYDVKM. CDR3 length equals 14 residues. CDR3 protein: CASSFGLSSYEQYF. The CDR3 DNA reads TGTGCCAGCAGTTTCGGACTGAGCTCCTACGAGCAGTACTTC.

The chain has TRBV30 and TRBJ1-3, with unresolved D. The germline CDR1 and CDR2 sequences are GTSNPN and SVGIG (reference sequence). The V and J ends lost 5 bases and 0 bases respectively, with 11 bases between them. The CDR3 extends over 14 amino acids. CDR3 in DNA: TGTGCCTGGGAGGGCAGCTTCTCTGGAAACACCATATATTTT. It encodes CAWEGSFSGNTIYF.

The chain has TRBV18 and TRBJ2-5; 8 nucleotides align to TRBD1. Losses at the gene ends were 8 bases for V and 1 base for J; bases not matched to a gene: 9. The germline CDR1 and CDR2 sequences are KGHSH and LQKENI. The CDR3 length is 15 residues. The chain's CDR3 is CASRDQQGAQETQYF. In nucleotides, the CDR3 is TGTGCCAGCCGGGATCAGCAGGGGGCCCAAGAGACCCAGTACTTC. Using reference TRBV18 and TRBJ2-5 for the parts outside the CDR3, the full variable domain is NAGVMQNPRHLVRRRGQEARLRCSPMKGHSHVYWYRQLPEEGLKFMVYLQKENIIDESGMPKERFSAEFPKEGPSILRIQQVVRGDSAAYFCASRDQQGAQETQYFGPGTRLLVL.

This chain joins TRBV6-5 and TRBJ2-2; D is perhaps TRBD2 (5 bases). This CDR3 region has 14 residues. Germline CDR1 MNHEY, CDR2 SVGAGI. Trimming left V 7 bases short and J 1 base short, with 10 bases between. The CDR3 region is CASTSRENTGELFF. DNA of the CDR3: TGTGCCAGCACCTCGAGGGAGAACACCGGGGAGCTGTTTTTT.

This clone is a singleton in its sample. The chain joins TRBV27 to TRBJ1-5; a weak D match, TRBD1 (6 bases). CDR1 MNHEY and CDR2 SMNVEV come from the germline V gene (reference sequence). CDR3 length equals 17 residues. V was shortened by 5 bases and J by 0 bases, with 17 bases between the two germline ends. The chain's CDR3 is CASSPYGQPYSNQPQHF. DNA for the CDR3: TGTGCCAGCAGTCCATATGGACAGCCCTATAGCAATCAGCCCCAGCATTTT.

V and J are TRBV30 and TRBJ1-1, with TRBD1 matching 7 bases. Germline V gene data show CDR1 as GTSNPN and CDR2 as SVGIG (reference sequence). The CDR3 spans 15 residues. Trimming took 2 bases from V and 6 from J; bases not matched to a gene: 12. CDR3 DNA sequence: TGTGCCTGGAGTTTTTACAACAGGGGTCTGGCTGAAGCTTTCTTT. Its protein is CAWSFYNRGLAEAFF.

This clone has only one observation. The rearrangement links TRBV11-2 to TRBJ2-1; 8 bases line up with TRBD2. The V gene end was trimmed by 3 bases and the J gene end by 2 bases; junction bases not matched to a gene: 3. CDR3 length: 15 amino acids. Germline CDR1 reads SGHAT; CDR2 reads FQNNGV. CDR3 sequence: CASSFPAGAYNEQFF. The CDR3 DNA reads TGTGCCAGCAGCTTCCCAGCGGGGGCCTACAATGAGCAGTTCTTC.

V usage is TRBV7-3 and J usage is TRBJ2-1; TRBD1 agrees at 8 bases. Per the germline V gene, CDR1 is SGHTA and CDR2 is FQGTGA. The J segment lost 9 bases and the V segment lost 5 bases, leaving 3 bases of the junction unmatched. CDR3 size: 12 residues. Here the CDR3 DNA reads TGTGCCAGCAGCAGGACAGGGAGTGAGCAGTTCTTC. Encoded protein: CASSRTGSEQFF.

The rearrangement uses TRBV6-6 and TRBJ1-2; a weak D match, TRBD1 (5 bases). Germline V CDR1 and CDR2: MNHNY, SVGAGI (reference sequence). V was shortened by 7 bases and J by 7 bases, with 13 bases between the two germline ends. The CDR3 is 12 amino acids. The CDR3 spells CASTPGGGGYTF. CDR3 bases: TGTGCCAGCACGCCGGGGGGTGGTGGCTACACCTTC.

The chain employs TRBV13 and TRBJ2-7, with D possibly being TRBD2 (5 bases). The CDR3 sequence is 13 residues long. V lost 0 bases to trimming and J lost 4 bases, with 7 bases between them. From germline, CDR1 is PRHDT and CDR2 FYEKMQ (reference sequence). CDR3 sequence: CASSLGSGYEQYF. In nucleotides, the CDR3 is TGTGCCAGCAGCTTAGGTTCGGGGTACGAGCAGTACTTC.

This chain uses TRBV5-4 with TRBJ2-2; 9 nucleotides line up with TRBD2. V shed 3 bases, J shed 3 bases, and the junction held 9 bases outside the gene matches. The V gene's germline CDR1 is SGHNT and CDR2 YYREEE (reference sequence). CDR3 length: 17 amino acids. Written as DNA, the CDR3 is TGTGCCAGCAGCTCCCAAGCGGGGGGTTTGGACACCGGGGAGCTGTTTTTT. This translates into CASSSQAGGLDTGELFF.

The J gene is TRBJ2-7, the V gene TRBV15; D perhaps matches TRBD2 (6 bases). CDR1 is LNHNV, CDR2 YYDKDF, per germline (reference sequence). Trimming pared 3 bases from V and 5 bases from J, leaving 14 bases between. CDR3 length: 14 amino acids. CDR3: CATSSGRGFDEQYF. As DNA, the CDR3 is TGTGCCACCAGCAGTGGTCGGGGGTTCGACGAGCAGTACTTC. Combining the CDR3 with reference TRBV15 and TRBJ2-7 gives the whole variable domain DAMVIQNPRYQVTQFGKPVTLSCSQTLNHNVMYWYQQKSSQAPKLLFHYYDKDFNNEADTPDNFQSRRPNTSFCFLDIRSPGLGDTAMYLCATSSGRGFDEQYFGPGTRLTVT.

CDR3 in DNA: TGTGCCAGCAGACTGGACAGGTACTATGGCTACACCTTC. Amino acid sequence: CASRLDRYYGYTF. The V and J genes are TRBV27 and TRBJ1-2; TRBD1 agrees at 7 bases. Germline V gene sequence: CDR1 MNHEY, CDR2 SMNVEV (reference sequence). J lost 3 bases, V lost 6 bases, and 4 bases had no gene match. The CDR3 runs to 13 residues.

The rearrangement joins TRBV10-3 to TRBJ2-1, with D maybe TRBD1 (5 bases). Trimming stripped 4 bases from V and 7 bases from J, with 14 bases between. This CDR3 contains 14 residues. Germline V gene lookup returns CDR1 ENHRY and CDR2 SYGVKD. The DNA for the CDR3 is TGTGCCATCAGTGCTCCCTCAGGGTGGAATGAGCAGTTCTTC. It encodes CAISAPSGWNEQFF.

The rearrangement joins TRBV27 to TRBJ1-5, with 8 bases matching TRBD1. The germline gives CDR1 MNHEY, CDR2 SMNVEV (reference sequence). The CDR3 consists of 15 residues. V trimming: 6 bases; J trimming: 5 bases; junction bases outside the gene matches: 9. CDR3 bases: TGTGCCAGCAGAGAACCCGGGACAGGTTATCAGCCCCAGCATTTT. This gives the protein CASREPGTGYQPQHF.

This clone has just one count. The V gene is TRBV27, the J gene TRBJ2-1; the match to TRBD2 covers 8 bases. The CDR3 spans 13 residues. With 0 bases clipped from V and 10 bases from J, the junction kept 2 bases outside the gene matches. Germline V gene lookup returns CDR1 MNHEY and CDR2 SMNVEV (reference sequence). In nucleotides, the CDR3 is TGTGCCAGCAGTTTATCCCGCGGGAGGGAGCAGTTCTTC. This codes for CASSLSRGREQFF.

The chain employs TRBV25-1 and TRBJ2-3; TRBD2 aligns across 10 bases. The CDR3 is made up of 15 amino acids. The V and J ends lost 6 bases and 1 base, in that order; junction bases with no gene match: 4. CDR1 is MGHDK, CDR2 SYGVNS, per germline. CDR3 DNA sequence: TGTGCCAGCAGCCCTAGCGGGGGCCGCACAGATACGCAGTATTTT. It codes for CASSPSGGRTDTQYF.

The chain employs TRBV6-5 and TRBJ1-4, with 10 bases lining up with TRBD1. J was trimmed by 5 bases and V by 4 bases; bases with no gene match: 1. The CDR3 extends over 14 amino acids. Germline V gene sequence: CDR1 MNHEY, CDR2 SVGAGI. CDR3 sequence reads: CASSWGQGNEKLFF. CDR3 nucleotides: TGTGCCAGCAGTTGGGGACAGGGGAATGAAAAACTGTTTTTT.

V gene TRBV6-1 combines with J gene TRBJ2-2; 14 nucleotides align to TRBD2. V lost 4 bases to trimming and J lost 6 bases; unmatched junction nucleotides: 1. Germline CDR1 MNHNS, CDR2 SASEGT. The CDR3 totals 15 residues. In nucleotides, the CDR3 is TGTGCCAGCAGTGGACTAGCGGGGGGGCCCGGGGAGCTGTTTTTT. Translated, it gives CASSGLAGGPGELFF.

The V gene is TRBV7-2, the J gene TRBJ1-1, with 8 bases lining up with TRBD1. Trimming at V came to 4 bases and at J to 0 bases, leaving 4 bases not matched to a gene. CDR1 and CDR2 (germline): SGHTA, FQGNSA. The CDR3 is 15 amino acids. The CDR3 DNA is TGTGCCAGCAGCTACTGGGACAGGTTGAACACTGAAGCTTTCTTT. Its protein is CASSYWDRLNTEAFF.

The chain uses TRBV15 and TRBJ1-1, with 8 nucleotides matching TRBD1. Germline CDR1 reads LNHNV; CDR2 reads YYDKDF (reference sequence). Trimming at V came to 3 bases and at J to 3 bases, leaving 3 bases not matched to a gene. The CDR3 has 14 residues. In DNA form, the CDR3 reads TGTGCCACCAGCAGGGACAGGGCCTACACTGAAGCTTTCTTT. This gives the protein CATSRDRAYTEAFF.

The CDR3 here is CAISDGGGSANEKLFF. Here the CDR3 DNA reads TGTGCCATCAGTGATGGGGGGGGATCGGCTAATGAAAAACTGTTTTTT. The chain links TRBV10-3 to TRBJ1-4, with a tentative D call TRBD1 (5 bases). Germline V gives CDR1 ENHRY, CDR2 SYGVKD. V lost 3 bases and J lost 3, with 14 bases in between. This CDR3 contains 16 residues.